A single sample gave rise to the 6 T cell receptor beta chains below, sequenced in a study of T cells in Graves' hyperthyroidism and ophthalmopathy. Using RNA transcripts as the source, TCR beta CDR3 regions were amplified. HTBI primers were used for first-round RT-PCR of the TCR CDR3. TCRdb redid the calling of the multiplex PCR reads with MiXCR, one entry per CDR3 protein. The table includes roughly 290,000 distinct CDR3 sequences, about 13% detected once. The sample comprised blood. These receptors came from a woman aged 40 to 50 with Graves' hyperthyroidism.

This clonotype occurred a few times. The chain joins TRBV19 to TRBJ1-1, with D perhaps matching TRBD1 (6 bases). Germline V gene sequence: CDR1 LNHDA, CDR2 SQIVND (reference sequence). Trimming shortened V by 3 bases and J by 5 bases, and 13 bases separated the two germline ends. CDR3 length: 14 amino acids. DNA for the CDR3: TGTGCCAGTAGTATTGGAGGGGGGGCAACTGAAGCTTTCTTT. Residues: CASSIGGGATEAFF.

Concerning this clonotype: Given a much more abundant clone one base away, this may be a read error. This chain uses TRBV12-3 or TRBV12-4 with TRBJ2-4; a weak D match, TRBD2 (6 bases). This CDR3 region has 16 residues. The CDR3 spells CASTLTGTEGVDIQYF. The CDR3 DNA sequence: TGTGCCAGCACTTTAACGGGGACTGAAGGTGTGGACATTCAGTACTTC.

This clonotype was found a few times. The chain uses TRBV10-3 and TRBJ1-2; D gene ambiguous. CDR3 length: 16 residues. Germline values: CDR1 ENHRY, CDR2 SYGVKD. V was shortened by 0 bases and J by 0 bases, with 11 bases between the two germline ends. CDR3 amino acids: CAISESVEGTNYGYTF. The CDR3 coding sequence is TGTGCCATCAGTGAGTCGGTGGAGGGTACTAACTATGGCTACACCTTC.

This clonotype was observed many times. This rearrangement joins TRBV20-1 to TRBJ1-6, with a possible D match to TRBD1 (5 bases). Trimming removed 6 bases from V and 10 bases from J, with 22 bases in between. Germline V gene data show CDR1 as DFQATT and CDR2 as SNEGSKA (reference sequence). This CDR3 spans 15 amino acids. The CDR3 sequence: CSAVPITGFGSPLHF. For the CDR3, the DNA is TGCAGTGCCGTACCGATCACAGGTTTTGGATCACCCCTCCACTTT.

The chain uses TRBV5-1 and TRBJ2-7; D is possibly TRBD2 (5 bases). Trimming removed 3 bases at V and 2 bases at J, with 15 bases between. Germline V gene data show CDR1 as SGHRS and CDR2 as YFSETQ. This CDR3 has 15 residues. The CDR3 sequence: CASSSRTPGTYEQYF. CDR3 nucleotide sequence: TGCGCCAGCAGCTCCAGGACTCCAGGAACCTACGAGCAGTACTTC.

The table lists this clonotype with a count of one. A clone one base away is much larger, so this may be a read error. The chain's CDR3 is CASSLGEGGKQPQHF. For the CDR3, the DNA is TGCGCCAGCAGCTTGGGTGAGGGAGGCAAGCAGCCCCAGCATTTT. The chain carries TRBV5-1 and TRBJ1-5; D gene ambiguous. CDR3 length: 15 amino acids. Germline-derived CDR1 and CDR2 are SGHRS and YFSETQ.